Presented here are 20 T cell receptor beta chains from one specimen sequenced in a study of blood T cell repertoires in COVID-19. The table came from immunoSEQ multiplex PCR; TCRdb's copy has only in-frame clones and leaves some out. This repertoire shows under 200,000 clones, 86% found once; its top ten account for roughly 7%. The sequencing sample was made of peripheral blood. These receptor sequences come from a man aged 50-60 years with active or convalescent COVID-19.

The chain has TRBV18 and TRBJ2-7, with a tentative D call TRBD1 (6 bases). Trimming pared 3 bases from V and 6 bases from J, leaving 12 bases between. The CDR3 is 13 residues long. From germline, CDR1 is KGHSH and CDR2 LQKENI. Here the CDR3 DNA reads TGTGCCAGCTCACCGGGGGCTTCCGGCGAGCAGTACTTC. Translating it yields CASSPGASGEQYF.

A single count supports this clone. The genes are TRBV6-5 and TRBJ1-5; 7 bases match TRBD1. Germline lookup yields CDR1 MNHEY and CDR2 SVGAGI. This CDR3 contains 15 residues. Trimming cost V 7 bases and J 4 bases; bases outside gene matches: 10. The CDR3 DNA sequence: TGTGCCAGCACAAAGCCGGGACAGCCTAATCAGCCCCAGCATTTT. Amino acids: CASTKPGQPNQPQHF.

The rearrangement uses TRBV28 and TRBJ1-2; possibly TRBD1 for D (6 bases). The germline gives CDR1 MDHEN, CDR2 SYDVKM. V lost 6 bases and J lost 2, with 16 bases in between. The CDR3 has 15 amino acids. The CDR3 reads CASRYKQGENYGYTF. The DNA for the CDR3 is TGTGCCAGCAGATATAAACAGGGCGAAAACTATGGCTACACCTTC.

J is TRBJ2-4 and V is TRBV5-4; D uncertain. V was trimmed by 1 base and J by 5 bases, leaving 10 bases between them. The germline V gene encodes CDR1 SGHNT and CDR2 YYREEE (reference sequence). The CDR3 has 14 amino acids. In DNA form, the CDR3 reads TGTGCCAGCAGCTTGTGGGCCGTCCAAAACATTCAGTACTTC. Amino acids: CASSLWAVQNIQYF.

CDR3 sequence: CASSQAASGGSTDTQYF. The CDR3 DNA is TGCGCCAGCAGCCAAGCCGCTAGCGGGGGTAGCACAGATACGCAGTATTTT. This chain connects TRBV4-3 to TRBJ2-3; 10 positions match TRBD2. The CDR3 covers 17 residues. Germline trimming cut 1 base from V and 0 bases from J; bases unmatched to any gene: 4. Germline CDR1 LGHNA, CDR2 YSLEER.

The rearrangement uses TRBV11-3 and TRBJ1-1; D ambiguous. The germline V gene has CDR1 SGHNT and CDR2 YENEEA. V was pared by 3 bases and J by 1 base, with 6 bases between. This CDR3 contains 13 residues. CDR3 sequence reads: CASSFNRNTEAFF. CDR3 DNA: TGTGCCAGCAGCTTTAACAGGAACACTGAAGCTTTCTTT.

This clone has just one count. The gene calls are TRBV2 and TRBJ1-6; tentative D call: TRBD1 (6 bases). Per the germline V gene, CDR1 is SNHLY and CDR2 is FYNNEI. V lost 6 bases to trimming and J lost 9 bases, with 18 bases between them. This CDR3 is 15 amino acids long. Here the CDR3 DNA reads TGTGCCAGCAGCGAACAGGGTGAGAGGAGTTCACCCCTCCACTTT. This codes for CASSEQGERSSPLHF.

This clone was observed once. V is TRBV14 and J is TRBJ1-2, with a tentative D call TRBD1 (5 bases). The V and J ends lost 0 bases and 6 bases respectively, with 14 bases between them. The germline gives CDR1 SGHDN, CDR2 FVKESK. This CDR3 has 15 amino acids. CDR3 nucleotide sequence: TGTGCCAGCAGCCAAGAGGACATAGGATTACATGGCTACACCTTC. Translating gives CASSQEDIGLHGYTF.

The chain links TRBV7-3 to TRBJ2-1; D uncertain. The V end lost 5 bases, the J end lost 3 bases, and 8 bases lay between the germline ends. In germline, CDR1 is SGHTA, CDR2 FQGTGA. The CDR3 totals 13 residues. As DNA, the CDR3 is TGTGCCAGCAGCGAGATTAGCTACAATGAGCAGTTCTTC. This codes for CASSEISYNEQFF.

The chain joins TRBV24-1 to TRBJ2-3, with D possibly matching TRBD1 (6 bases). Germline CDR1 reads KGHDR; CDR2 reads SFDVKD. The V and J ends lost 4 bases and 9 bases respectively, with 13 bases between them. The CDR3 loop spans 13 amino acids. CDR3 nucleotides: TGTGCCACCAGTGACCCTGGACAGAGGACGCAGTATTTT. It codes for CATSDPGQRTQYF.

This rearrangement joins TRBV5-4 to TRBJ2-1, with TRBD1 identical over 10 bases. Trimming at V came to 0 bases and at J to 1 base, leaving 4 bases not matched to a gene. From germline, CDR1 is SGHNT and CDR2 YYREEE (reference sequence). The CDR3 consists of 17 residues. The CDR3: CASSLGGTGVSYNEQFF. DNA for the CDR3: TGTGCCAGCAGCTTGGGTGGGACAGGGGTTTCCTACAATGAGCAGTTCTTC.

V is TRBV13 and J is TRBJ1-3; D is unclear. The CDR3 covers 19 residues. Trimming stripped 2 bases from V and 4 bases from J, with 24 bases between. Germline V gives CDR1 PRHDT, CDR2 FYEKMQ (reference sequence). As DNA, the CDR3 is TGTGCCAGCAGCTTATTCGCTGGCGGCGAGAGGGAGGTCGGAAACACCATATATTTT. It translates to CASSLFAGGEREVGNTIYF.

V is TRBV7-6 and J is TRBJ2-2; D might be TRBD2 (7 bases). The V end was cut by 5 bases, the J end by 2 bases, with 12 bases between. The germline CDR1 and CDR2 sequences are SGHVS and FNYEAQ. The CDR3 has 15 amino acids. In DNA, the CDR3 is TGTGCCAGCAGCACTTGGGGGGGCAACACCGGGGAGCTGTTTTTT. It yields the protein CASSTWGGNTGELFF. The variable domain in full, completed from reference TRBV7-6 and TRBJ2-2, reads GAGVSQSPRYKVTKRGQDVALRCDPISGHVSLYWYRQALGQGPEFLTYFNYEAQQDKSGLPNDRFSAERPEGSISTLTIQRTEQRDSAMYRCASSTWGGNTGELFFGEGSRLTVL.

The chain joins TRBV7-9 to TRBJ1-1; possibly TRBD1 for D (6 bases). Trimming pared 5 bases from V and 4 bases from J, leaving 17 bases between. The CDR3 length is 15 residues. Germline V lookup: CDR1 SEHNR, CDR2 FQNEAQ (reference sequence). The CDR3, as DNA: TGTGCCAGCAGCCTAAATCAGGGGAGCGGCACTGAAGCTTTCTTT. Residues: CASSLNQGSGTEAFF.

The gene calls are TRBV7-8 and TRBJ2-7; TRBD2 aligns across 7 bases. V trimming: 5 bases; J trimming: 0 bases; junction bases outside the gene matches: 7. Germline V CDR1 and CDR2: SGHVS, FQNEAQ. The CDR3 has 15 amino acids. The CDR3 here is CASSPGGRYSYEQYF. CDR3 sequence (DNA): TGTGCCAGCAGCCCGGGGGGACGCTACTCCTACGAGCAGTACTTC.

This clone has only a few counts. V gene TRBV6-2 or TRBV6-3 combines with J gene TRBJ1-6, with a tentative D call TRBD1 (6 bases). The germline CDR1 and CDR2 sequences are MNHEY and SVGEGT. V was clipped by 0 bases and J by 10 bases, with 10 bases between them. CDR3 length: 14 amino acids. The CDR3 DNA follows: TGTGCCAGCAGTTACTCCACAGGGAGATCACCCCTCCACTTT. It yields the protein CASSYSTGRSPLHF.

V is TRBV6-5 and J is TRBJ1-2, with 9 bases matching TRBD1. The CDR3 runs to 13 residues. CDR1 and CDR2 (germline): MNHEY, SVGAGI. V was clipped by 6 bases and J by 4 bases; unmatched bases: 3. CDR3 amino acids: CASRGTGFYGYTF. CDR3 coding DNA: TGTGCCAGCAGGGGGACAGGGTTCTATGGCTACACCTTC.

The chain links TRBV27 to TRBJ1-5; perhaps TRBD1 as D (5 bases). The CDR3 length is 16 residues. V was cut by 3 bases and J by 0 bases, with 12 bases left in between. Germline V gene data show CDR1 as MNHEY and CDR2 as SMNVEV (reference sequence). The DNA of the CDR3 is TGTGCCAGCAGTTTGCGGGGGTCTTATAGCAATCAGCCCCAGCATTTT. It yields the protein CASSLRGSYSNQPQHF.

The rearrangement joins TRBV19 to TRBJ1-5; possible D gene TRBD1, 6 bases. V was shortened by 6 bases and J by 7 bases, with 19 bases between the two germline ends. The length of the CDR3 is 15 residues. CDR1 LNHDA and CDR2 SQIVND come from the germline V gene (reference sequence). The CDR3 here is CASSSTGGARQPQHF. CDR3 nucleotide sequence: TGTGCCAGTAGCTCCACCGGGGGGGCACGGCAGCCCCAGCATTTT.

V and J are TRBV27 and TRBJ1-1; 8 nucleotides line up with TRBD1. The V and J ends lost 5 bases and 5 bases, in that order; junction bases with no gene match: 7. CDR1 is MNHEY and CDR2 is SMNVEV in the germline V gene (reference sequence). The CDR3 length is 14 residues. The CDR3 sequence is CASSLDRGWTEAFF. The CDR3 nucleotides read TGTGCCAGCAGTCTCGACAGGGGTTGGACTGAAGCTTTCTTT.